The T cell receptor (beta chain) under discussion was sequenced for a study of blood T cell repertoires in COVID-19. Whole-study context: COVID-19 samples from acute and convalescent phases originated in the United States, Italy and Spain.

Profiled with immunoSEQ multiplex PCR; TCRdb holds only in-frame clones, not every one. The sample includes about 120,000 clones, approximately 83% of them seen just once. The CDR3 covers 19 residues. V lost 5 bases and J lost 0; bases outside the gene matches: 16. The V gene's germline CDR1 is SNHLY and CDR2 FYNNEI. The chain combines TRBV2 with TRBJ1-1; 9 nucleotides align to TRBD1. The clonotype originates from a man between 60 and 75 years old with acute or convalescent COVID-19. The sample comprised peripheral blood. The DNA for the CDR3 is TGTGCCAGCAGTCCGCGGTCCCGGGACAGGGTTCGGGTGAACACTGAAGCTTTCTTT. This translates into CASSPRSRDRVRVNTEAFF. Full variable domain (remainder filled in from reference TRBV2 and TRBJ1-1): EPEVTQTPSHQVTQMGQEVILRCVPISNHLYFYWYRQILGQKVEFLVSFYNNEISEKSEIFDDQFSVERPDGSNFTLKIRSTKLEDSAMYFCASSPRSRDRVRVNTEAFFGQGTRLTVV.